This T cell receptor beta chain was retrieved from a study of OX40 agonist ivuxolimab in advanced cancers. Clones were read by immunoSEQ multiplex PCR, and TCRdb kept only the in-frame ones, dropping some. Here the sample spans 20,000 to 25,000 clones, roughly 80% being singletons. V lost 0 bases, J lost 9 bases, and 12 bases stayed unmatched. Per the germline V gene, CDR1 is SGHDT and CDR2 is YYEEEE. The CDR3 runs 16 residues. The V call is TRBV5-6, the J call TRBJ2-3; 8 positions agree with TRBD2. Sequences were derived from CD4+ or CD8+ T cells sorted from blood, sampled in a trial of the OX40 agonist ivuxolimab. This TCR derives from an adult with an advanced solid tumor such as melanoma, head and neck, liver or kidney cancer. This CDR3 is CASSLEPSGLGRTQYF. CDR3 in DNA: TGTGCCAGCAGCTTGGAGCCTAGCGGGCTGGGACGAACGCAGTATTTT.